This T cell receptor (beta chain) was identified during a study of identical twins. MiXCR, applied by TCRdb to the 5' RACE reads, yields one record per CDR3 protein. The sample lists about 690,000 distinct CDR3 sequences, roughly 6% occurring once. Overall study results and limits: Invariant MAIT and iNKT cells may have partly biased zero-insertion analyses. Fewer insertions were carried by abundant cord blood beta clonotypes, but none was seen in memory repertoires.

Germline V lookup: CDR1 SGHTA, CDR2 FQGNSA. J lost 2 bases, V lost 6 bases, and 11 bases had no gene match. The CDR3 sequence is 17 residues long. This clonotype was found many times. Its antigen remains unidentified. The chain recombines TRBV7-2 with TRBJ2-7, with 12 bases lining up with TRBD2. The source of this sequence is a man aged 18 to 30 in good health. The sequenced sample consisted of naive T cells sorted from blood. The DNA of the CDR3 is TGTGCCAGCAGACAAGAACTAGCGGGAGGAACAACCTACGAGCAGTACTTC. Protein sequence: CASRQELAGGTTYEQYF.